Listed below are T cell receptor beta chains from one sample, sequenced in a study of beta chain features in type 1 diabetes. TCRdb keeps only in-frame clones here, not all; method: immunoSEQ multiplex PCR. The top ten clones hold about 0.093% of a sample with hundreds of thousands of clones, around 15% of them seen once. The sample consisted of naive CD4+ T cells from blood. The receptor set was obtained from a man aged 18-30 years in good health. The CDR3 runs from the conserved cysteine through the conserved F or W. D genes are given only for firm matches. Where a row states a size, it is once, few, many or the class of an expanded clone; other rows omit it.

d_call: TRBD1; v_call: TRBV5-4; j_call: TRBJ1-5; clone_size: once; cdr3_aa: CASSLQGAGNQPQHF; cdr3_nt: TGTGCCAGCAGCCTACAGGGGGCTGGCAATCAGCCCCAGCATTTT
d_call: NA; v_call: TRBV10-3; j_call: TRBJ2-7; clone_size: once; cdr3_aa: CAISVAGQIYYEQYF; cdr3_nt: TGTGCCATCAGTGTGGCGGGGCAGATTTATTACGAGCAGTACTTC
d_call: TRBD1; v_call: TRBV6-5; j_call: TRBJ2-7; clone_size: NA; cdr3_aa: CASSTPTGTYEQYF; cdr3_nt: TGTGCCAGCAGTACGCCGACAGGGACCTACGAGCAGTACTTC
d_call: NA; v_call: TRBV5-1; j_call: TRBJ1-5; clone_size: NA; cdr3_aa: CASSLAGNQPQHF; cdr3_nt: TGCGCCAGCAGCTTGGCCGGGAATCAGCCCCAGCATTTT
d_call: NA; v_call: TRBV6-5; j_call: TRBJ2-7; clone_size: few; cdr3_aa: CASSFRDQGYEQYF; cdr3_nt: TGTGCCAGCAGTTTCCGGGACCAGGGATACGAGCAGTACTTC
d_call: NA; v_call: TRBV29-1; j_call: TRBJ1-2; clone_size: few; cdr3_aa: CSVVPGESYGYTF; cdr3_nt: TGCAGCGTTGTTCCAGGGGAGAGCTATGGCTACACCTTC
d_call: NA; v_call: TRBV4-2; j_call: TRBJ2-5; clone_size: few; cdr3_aa: CASSQGWQAVETQYF; cdr3_nt: TGTGCCAGCAGCCAAGGGTGGCAGGCCGTTGAGACCCAGTACTTC
d_call: NA; v_call: TRBV4-1; j_call: TRBJ1-2; clone_size: few; cdr3_aa: CASSTGFSNYGYTF; cdr3_nt: TGCGCCAGCAGCACAGGGTTTTCTAACTATGGCTACACCTTC
d_call: NA; v_call: TRBV6-6; j_call: TRBJ1-5; clone_size: few; cdr3_aa: CASTQGQTNQPQHF; cdr3_nt: TGTGCCAGCACCCAGGGGCAGACCAATCAGCCCCAGCATTTT
d_call: NA; v_call: TRBV4-1; j_call: TRBJ1-6; clone_size: NA; cdr3_aa: CASSQGQRNSPLHF; cdr3_nt: TGCGCCAGCAGCCAAGGACAGCGTAATTCACCCCTCCACTTT
d_call: NA; v_call: TRBV19; j_call: TRBJ1-1; clone_size: NA; cdr3_aa: CASSMLEGRMGGNTEAFF; cdr3_nt: TGTGCCAGTAGTATGCTCGAGGGCCGGATGGGCGGGAACACTGAAGCTTTCTTT
d_call: NA; v_call: TRBV4-1; j_call: TRBJ2-2; clone_size: NA; cdr3_aa: CASSQEGHHWTGELFF; cdr3_nt: TGCGCCAGCAGCCAAGAAGGTCACCACTGGACCGGGGAGCTGTTTTTT
d_call: NA; v_call: TRBV27; j_call: TRBJ2-5; clone_size: NA; cdr3_aa: CASTAETQYF; cdr3_nt: TGTGCCAGCACCGCAGAGACCCAGTACTTC
d_call: TRBD1; v_call: TRBV2; j_call: TRBJ1-5; clone_size: NA; cdr3_aa: CASSEVQGRQPQHF; cdr3_nt: TGTGCCAGCAGTGAGGTACAGGGGAGGCAGCCCCAGCATTTT
d_call: NA; v_call: TRBV10-3; j_call: TRBJ2-7; clone_size: NA; cdr3_aa: CAISGWGYEQYF; cdr3_nt: TGTGCCATCAGTGGATGGGGGTACGAGCAGTACTTC
d_call: TRBD1; v_call: TRBV6-1; j_call: TRBJ2-7; clone_size: NA; cdr3_aa: CASSADRGKFYEQYF; cdr3_nt: TGTGCCAGCAGTGCTGACAGGGGGAAATTCTACGAGCAGTACTTC
d_call: NA; v_call: TRBV18; j_call: TRBJ2-2; clone_size: few; cdr3_aa: CASSPPTRNTGELFF; cdr3_nt: TGTGCCAGCTCACCCCCGACTAGAAACACCGGGGAGCTGTTTTTT
d_call: NA; v_call: TRBV10-3; j_call: TRBJ1-2; clone_size: NA; cdr3_aa: CAISDGRQSGYTF; cdr3_nt: TGTGCCATCAGTGACGGGAGGCAATCGGGCTACACCTTC
d_call: NA; v_call: TRBV5-4; j_call: TRBJ2-1; clone_size: NA; cdr3_aa: CASSLPQYNEQFF; cdr3_nt: TGTGCCAGCAGCTTGCCCCAGTACAATGAGCAGTTCTTC
d_call: TRBD1; v_call: TRBV19; j_call: TRBJ2-7; clone_size: few; cdr3_aa: CASRPGQGAYEQYF; cdr3_nt: TGTGCCAGTAGGCCGGGACAGGGAGCGTACGAGCAGTACTTC
d_call: NA; v_call: TRBV15; j_call: TRBJ1-1; clone_size: NA; cdr3_aa: CATSSWGREAFF; cdr3_nt: TGTGCCACCAGCAGTTGGGGGAGGGAAGCTTTCTTT
d_call: TRBD1; v_call: TRBV7-8; j_call: TRBJ2-7; clone_size: few; cdr3_aa: CASSPRTGGFYEQYF; cdr3_nt: TGTGCCAGCAGCCCACGGACAGGGGGCTTCTACGAGCAGTACTTC
d_call: NA; v_call: TRBV7-9; j_call: TRBJ2-2; clone_size: few; cdr3_aa: CASSLEGVDTGELFF; cdr3_nt: TGTGCCAGCAGCTTAGAGGGGGTCGACACCGGGGAGCTGTTTTTT
d_call: TRBD2; v_call: TRBV9; j_call: TRBJ2-1; clone_size: NA; cdr3_aa: CASSREAGEGNEQFF; cdr3_nt: TGTGCCAGCAGCCGTGAAGCGGGAGAGGGGAATGAGCAGTTCTTC
d_call: NA; v_call: TRBV6-1; j_call: TRBJ1-5; clone_size: NA; cdr3_aa: CASSEGSHPQHF; cdr3_nt: TGTGCCAGCAGTGAGGGGAGTCACCCCCAGCATTTT
d_call: NA; v_call: TRBV21-1; j_call: TRBJ1-1; clone_size: few; cdr3_aa: CASSKVTAGGHTEAFF; cdr3_nt: TGTGCCAGCAGCAAAGTCACGGCAGGGGGCCACACTGAAGCTTTCTTT
d_call: NA; v_call: TRBV18; j_call: TRBJ1-3; clone_size: NA; cdr3_aa: CASSPANSGNTIYF; cdr3_nt: TGTGCCAGCTCACCAGCCAACTCTGGAAACACCATATATTTT
d_call: TRBD1; v_call: TRBV16; j_call: TRBJ1-2; clone_size: NA; cdr3_aa: CASSHYRGDGYTF; cdr3_nt: TGTGCCAGCAGCCATTACAGGGGCGACGGCTACACCTTC
d_call: NA; v_call: TRBV7-3; j_call: TRBJ2-5; clone_size: few; cdr3_aa: CASSRGGRETQYF; cdr3_nt: TGTGCCAGCAGCCGAGGAGGCCGAGAGACCCAGTACTTC
d_call: NA; v_call: TRBV14; j_call: TRBJ2-7; clone_size: few; cdr3_aa: CASSQDFGRMYEQYF; cdr3_nt: TGTGCCAGCAGCCAAGATTTTGGACGGATGTACGAGCAGTACTTC
d_call: TRBD2; v_call: TRBV7-9; j_call: TRBJ2-5; clone_size: few; cdr3_aa: CASNTREGQETQYF; cdr3_nt: TGTGCCAGCAATACTAGGGAGGGGCAAGAGACCCAGTACTTC
d_call: NA; v_call: TRBV7-2; j_call: TRBJ1-2; clone_size: NA; cdr3_aa: CASSPGRGNYGYTF; cdr3_nt: TGTGCCAGCAGCCCGGGACGGGGAAACTATGGCTACACCTTC
d_call: NA; v_call: TRBV7-9; j_call: TRBJ1-5; clone_size: few; cdr3_aa: CASSSTGRLFQPQHF; cdr3_nt: TGTGCCAGCAGCTCGACAGGTCGTCTCTTCCAGCCCCAGCATTTT
d_call: TRBD1; v_call: TRBV19; j_call: TRBJ1-2; clone_size: NA; cdr3_aa: CATADRAEGYTF; cdr3_nt: TGTGCCACCGCCGACAGGGCGGAGGGCTACACCTTC
d_call: NA; v_call: TRBV30; j_call: TRBJ2-7; clone_size: NA; cdr3_aa: CAWGSDRAYEQYF; cdr3_nt: TGTGCCTGGGGAAGTGACCGGGCCTACGAGCAGTACTTC
d_call: TRBD2; v_call: TRBV5-1; j_call: TRBJ2-1; clone_size: NA; cdr3_aa: CASRTSGNTNEQFF; cdr3_nt: TGCGCCAGCAGGACTAGCGGGAATACAAATGAGCAGTTCTTC
d_call: TRBD1; v_call: TRBV28; j_call: TRBJ1-1; clone_size: NA; cdr3_aa: CASSPPDRVNTEAFF; cdr3_nt: TGTGCCAGCAGTCCCCCGGACAGGGTCAACACTGAAGCTTTCTTT
d_call: NA; v_call: TRBV11-2; j_call: TRBJ2-3; clone_size: NA; cdr3_aa: CASSFPSTDTQYF; cdr3_nt: TGTGCCAGCAGCTTTCCCAGCACAGATACGCAGTATTTT
d_call: NA; v_call: TRBV7-2; j_call: TRBJ2-2; clone_size: NA; cdr3_aa: CASSTQGRTGELFF; cdr3_nt: TGTGCCAGCAGTACCCAGGGGCGGACCGGGGAGCTGTTTTTT
d_call: NA; v_call: TRBV5-6; j_call: TRBJ1-2; clone_size: NA; cdr3_aa: CASSPRIYGYTF; cdr3_nt: TGTGCCAGCAGCCCCCGTATCTATGGCTACACCTTC
d_call: NA; v_call: TRBV9; j_call: TRBJ2-3; clone_size: NA; cdr3_aa: CASSVGIGGGSTDTQYF; cdr3_nt: TGTGCCAGCAGCGTAGGTATTGGAGGGGGGTCCACAGATACGCAGTATTTT